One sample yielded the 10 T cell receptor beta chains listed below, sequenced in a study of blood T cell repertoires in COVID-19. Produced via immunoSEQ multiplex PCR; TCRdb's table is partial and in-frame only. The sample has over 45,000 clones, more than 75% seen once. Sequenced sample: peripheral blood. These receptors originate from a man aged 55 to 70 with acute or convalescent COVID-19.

The CDR3 sequence: CASSPGGGHINEKLFF. The CDR3 DNA reads as TGTGCCAGCAGCCCCGGCGGCGGACACATTAATGAAAAACTGTTTTTT. This chain connects TRBV7-3 to TRBJ1-4; TRBD1 is a possible D gene (5 bases). The CDR3 length is 16 residues. Germline-derived CDR1 and CDR2 are SGHTA and FQGTGA. V was pared by 5 bases and J by 4 bases, with 17 bases between.

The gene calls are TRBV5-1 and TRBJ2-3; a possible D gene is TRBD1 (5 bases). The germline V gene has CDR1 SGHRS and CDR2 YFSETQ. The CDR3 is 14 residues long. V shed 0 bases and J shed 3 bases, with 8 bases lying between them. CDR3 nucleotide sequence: TGCGCCAGCAGCTTGGCCAGGGCTACAGATACGCAGTATTTT. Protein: CASSLARATDTQYF.

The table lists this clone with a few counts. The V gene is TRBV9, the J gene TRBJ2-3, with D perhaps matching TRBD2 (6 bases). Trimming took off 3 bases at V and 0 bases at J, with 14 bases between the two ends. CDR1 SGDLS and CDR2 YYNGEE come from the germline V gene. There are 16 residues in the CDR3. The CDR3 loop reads CASSEEGTSSTDTQYF. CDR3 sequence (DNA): TGTGCCAGCAGCGAGGAAGGGACTTCTAGCACAGATACGCAGTATTTT.

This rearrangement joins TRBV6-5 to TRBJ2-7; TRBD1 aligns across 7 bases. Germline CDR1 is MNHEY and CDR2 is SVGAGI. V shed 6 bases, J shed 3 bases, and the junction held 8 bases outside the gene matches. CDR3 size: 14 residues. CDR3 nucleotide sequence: TGTGCCAGCAGCACAGGGGCGACCGGCTACGAGCAGTACTTC. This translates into CASSTGATGYEQYF.

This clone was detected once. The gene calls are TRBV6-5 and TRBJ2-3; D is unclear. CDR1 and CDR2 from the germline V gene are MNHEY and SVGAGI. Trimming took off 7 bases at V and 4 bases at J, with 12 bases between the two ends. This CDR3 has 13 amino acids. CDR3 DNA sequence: TGTGCCAGCAAGAGTGGAGTGGCAGATACGCAGTATTTT. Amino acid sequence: CASKSGVADTQYF.

The CDR3 spells CASSPLRIDTQYF. The DNA for the CDR3 is TGTGCCAGCAGCCCCCTGAGAATAGATACGCAGTATTTT. The gene calls are TRBV9 and TRBJ2-3, with D hard to call. Germline CDR1 is SGDLS and CDR2 is YYNGEE. The length of the CDR3 is 13 residues. V was trimmed by 4 bases and J by 5 bases, leaving 11 bases between them.

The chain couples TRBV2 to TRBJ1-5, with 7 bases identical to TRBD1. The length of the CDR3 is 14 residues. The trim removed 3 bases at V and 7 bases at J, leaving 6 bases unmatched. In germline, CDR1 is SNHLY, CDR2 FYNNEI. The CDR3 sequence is CASSDRQGIQPQHF. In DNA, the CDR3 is TGTGCCAGCAGTGATCGACAGGGCATCCAGCCCCAGCATTTT.

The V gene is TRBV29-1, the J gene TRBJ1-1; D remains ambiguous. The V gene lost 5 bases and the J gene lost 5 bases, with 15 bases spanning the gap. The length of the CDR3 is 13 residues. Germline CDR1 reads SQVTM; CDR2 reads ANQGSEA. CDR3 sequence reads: CSVRTREGTEAFF. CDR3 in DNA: TGCAGCGTTCGGACCCGGGAAGGAACTGAAGCTTTCTTT.

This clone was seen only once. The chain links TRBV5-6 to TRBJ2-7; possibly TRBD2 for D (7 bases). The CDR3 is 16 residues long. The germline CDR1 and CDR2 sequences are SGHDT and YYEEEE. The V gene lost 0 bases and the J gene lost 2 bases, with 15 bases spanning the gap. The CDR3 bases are TGTGCCAGCAGCTTGGGAGGGGGGGCTTGGACCTACGAGCAGTACTTC. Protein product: CASSLGGGAWTYEQYF.

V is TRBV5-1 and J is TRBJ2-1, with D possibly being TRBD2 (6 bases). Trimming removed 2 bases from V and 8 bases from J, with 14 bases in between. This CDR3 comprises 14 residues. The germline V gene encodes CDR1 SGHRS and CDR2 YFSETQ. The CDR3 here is CASSFEDYADEQFF. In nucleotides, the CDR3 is TGCGCCAGCAGCTTTGAGGACTATGCCGATGAGCAGTTCTTC.